The 15 T cell receptor beta chains given below trace back to one sample, sequenced in a study of sequential checkpoint blockade in melanoma. Stated treatment: randomized to nivolumab then ipilimumab (arm A) or the reverse (arm B). TCRdb's table, derived via immunoSEQ multiplex PCR, lists solely in-frame clones and lacks some. The sample lists 25,000 to 35,000 clones, 65% to 85% occurring once. The material sequenced was CD8+ T cells sorted from blood (inferred from file names), taken from a patient given nivolumab and ipilimumab in sequence. These TCRs come from a human donor with melanoma.

The rearrangement joins TRBV7-2 to TRBJ2-1; perhaps TRBD2 as D (5 bases). The CDR3 is 15 amino acids. V lost 1 base and J 3 bases, leaving 10 bases between the germline ends. Germline V gives CDR1 SGHTA, CDR2 FQGNSA. CDR3 amino acids: CASSLEPSGYNEQFF. The CDR3 nucleotides are TGTGCCAGCAGCTTAGAACCCAGCGGCTACAATGAGCAGTTCTTC. Using reference TRBV7-2 and TRBJ2-1 for the parts outside the CDR3, the full variable domain is GAGVSQSPSNKVTEKGKDVELRCDPISGHTALYWYRQSLGQGLEFLIYFQGNSAPDKSGLPSDRFSAERTGGSVSTLTIQRTQQEDSAVYLCASSLEPSGYNEQFFGPGTRLTVL.

The rearrangement uses TRBV19 and TRBJ1-2; D uncertain. This CDR3 spans 15 amino acids. V lost 1 base and J lost 0, with 9 bases in between. Germline V lookup: CDR1 LNHDA, CDR2 SQIVND (reference sequence). The CDR3 region has the DNA TGTGCCAGTAGTATAGTGAGGCACGCTAACTATGGCTACACCTTC. Amino acid sequence: CASSIVRHANYGYTF.

V gene TRBV7-9 combines with J gene TRBJ2-5; possible D gene TRBD1, 5 bases. The CDR3 runs 14 residues. V shed 5 bases and J shed 2 bases, with 12 bases lying between them. Germline V gene sequence: CDR1 SEHNR, CDR2 FQNEAQ (reference sequence). In DNA, the CDR3 is TGTGCCAGCAGCCCCCAAGGGGCGCAAGAGACCCAGTACTTC. This encodes CASSPQGAQETQYF.

This chain joins TRBV19 and TRBJ1-1, with D possibly TRBD1 on 5 matching bases. The CDR3 sequence is 14 residues long. Between the trimmed V and J ends, which lost 5 bases and 2 bases, there was a span of 12 bases. Germline V CDR1 and CDR2: LNHDA, SQIVND (reference sequence). CDR3 coding DNA: TGTGCCAGTAGTCAAGGACAAAGTAACACTGAAGCTTTCTTT. Protein: CASSQGQSNTEAFF.

The chain recombines TRBV9 with TRBJ2-3, with D perhaps matching TRBD1 (6 bases). This CDR3 is built from 16 residues. Germline CDR1 reads SGDLS; CDR2 reads YYNGEE. The V gene lost 3 bases and the J gene lost 2 bases, with 16 bases spanning the gap. The CDR3 DNA sequence: TGTGCCAGCAGCGCCTCTACGGGACACTACACAGATACGCAGTATTTT. Protein sequence: CASSASTGHYTDTQYF.

V and J are TRBV11-2 and TRBJ2-7; D perhaps matches TRBD1 (5 bases). CDR1 is SGHAT, CDR2 FQNNGV, per germline. With 4 bases removed from V and 0 bases from J, the gap between germline ends came to 13 bases. This CDR3 has 15 residues. The CDR3 DNA reads as TGTGCCAGCAGCTCAGGGCCGGAGTCCTCCTACGAGCAGTACTTC. Protein sequence: CASSSGPESSYEQYF.

The chain recombines TRBV9 with TRBJ2-1; 12 bases are a match to TRBD2. Germline values: CDR1 SGDLS, CDR2 YYNGEE. This CDR3 is 15 amino acids long. V was clipped by 4 bases and J by 7 bases; unmatched bases: 6. In DNA, the CDR3 is TGTGCCAGCAGCCCTAGCGGGAGGGCAGGGAATGAGCAGTTCTTC. Protein sequence: CASSPSGRAGNEQFF.

The genes are TRBV27 and TRBJ1-5, with 7 bases that match TRBD1. J gave up 1 base and V 6 bases, and 6 bases lay outside the gene matches. In germline, CDR1 is MNHEY, CDR2 SMNVEV (reference sequence). The CDR3 runs 15 residues. DNA of the CDR3: TGTGCCAGCAGCCCTACAGGGGCGAGCAATCAGCCCCAGCATTTT. It specifies CASSPTGASNQPQHF.

This rearrangement joins TRBV19 to TRBJ2-1; TRBD1 might be the D (5 bases). V shed 6 bases and J shed 6 bases, with 12 bases lying between them. Germline CDR1 LNHDA, CDR2 SQIVND (reference sequence). The CDR3 has 13 amino acids. The CDR3 loop is CASRGAGPNEQFF. In DNA form, the CDR3 reads TGTGCCAGTAGAGGGGCAGGCCCCAATGAGCAGTTCTTC.

V usage is TRBV10-3 and J usage is TRBJ2-7; tentative D call: TRBD1 (5 bases). The CDR3 sequence is 13 residues long. V gave up 1 base and J gave up 4 bases, with 8 bases separating them. Germline lookup yields CDR1 ENHRY and CDR2 SYGVKD. CDR3 region: CAISEFTGYEQYF. As DNA, the CDR3 is TGTGCCATCAGTGAGTTTACAGGTTACGAGCAGTACTTC.

The CDR3 protein is CASSSDRTGGYTF. DNA for the CDR3: TGTGCCAGCAGCAGTGACAGGACTGGAGGCTACACCTTC. The genes are TRBV5-4 and TRBJ1-2, with a tentative D call TRBD1 (6 bases). V lost 4 bases and J lost 8, with 15 bases in between. Germline values: CDR1 SGHNT, CDR2 YYREEE (reference sequence). The CDR3 is 13 residues long.

This clone came up a few times. For the CDR3, the DNA is TGTGCCAGCAGTAGCGGGGATAACCTAAATGAGCAGTTCTTC. This gives the protein CASSSGDNLNEQFF. The gene calls are TRBV6-4 and TRBJ2-1; 7 bases line up with TRBD2. This CDR3 has 14 amino acids. V gave up 5 bases and J gave up 7 bases; unmatched junction bases: 8. Germline CDR1 reads MRHNA; CDR2 reads SNTAGT.

The chain links TRBV27 to TRBJ2-3, with TRBD2 identical over 7 bases. J was trimmed by 2 bases and V by 3 bases; bases with no gene match: 5. Germline CDR1 and CDR2: MNHEY and SMNVEV (reference sequence). The CDR3 is 15 residues long. The CDR3 loop is CASSLWAGVTDTQYF. As DNA, the CDR3 is TGTGCCAGCAGTTTGTGGGCGGGGGTCACAGATACGCAGTATTTT.

The V and J genes are TRBV2 and TRBJ1-2; D remains unclear. The CDR3 is 16 amino acids. V was pared by 5 bases and J by 2 bases, with 18 bases between. CDR1 is SNHLY and CDR2 is FYNNEI in the germline V gene. The CDR3 DNA is TGTGCCAGCAGTTACCCCCCCGTGGACTCGAACTATGGCTACACCTTC. Its translation is CASSYPPVDSNYGYTF.

J is TRBJ1-2 and V is TRBV6-5, with 7 nucleotides matching TRBD1. With 6 bases clipped from V and 3 bases from J, the junction kept 10 bases outside the gene matches. CDR1 is MNHEY and CDR2 is SVGAGI in the germline V gene. The CDR3 length is 15 residues. The CDR3 DNA reads TGTGCCAGCAGCCTTACAGGGGATTATTACTATGGCTACACCTTC. Its protein product is CASSLTGDYYYGYTF.